This TCR beta chain was sequenced for a study of blood T cell repertoires in COVID-19. The V and J ends lost 8 bases and 3 bases respectively, with 13 bases between them. The CDR3 is 14 residues long. The table came from immunoSEQ multiplex PCR; TCRdb's copy has only in-frame clones and leaves some out. The sample records 150,000 or so clones, roughly 86% being singletons. Seattle enrolled patients during active infection and tracked them longitudinally. The sequence was obtained from a man aged 60 to 75 with COVID-19, enrolled during active disease. V and J are TRBV23-1 and TRBJ2-2, with D possibly matching TRBD2 (5 bases). Being an ORF, TRBV23-1 has a function that is uncertain. The sequenced sample consisted of peripheral blood. The CDR3 DNA reads as TGCGCCAGCCTCGAAGGAGGATACACCGGGGAGCTGTTTTTT. Translated, it gives CASLEGGYTGELFF.